Each of the 32 T cell receptor beta chains below was sequenced from the same sample in a study of T cells in Graves' hyperthyroidism and ophthalmopathy. Researchers took RNA transcripts and amplified the TCR beta CDR3 regions from them. HTBI primers drove first-round RT-PCR of the TCR CDR3. One entry per CDR3 protein results from TCRdb running MiXCR on the multiplex PCR reads. The data contain some 460,000 distinct CDR3 sequences, 15% to 19% of them singletons. The source material was blood. These TCRs come from a woman between 18 and 29 years old with Graves' hyperthyroidism.

This chain links TRBV20-1 with TRBJ2-5; 7 nucleotides match TRBD2. Germline assignment: CDR1 DFQATT and CDR2 SNEGSKA (reference sequence). The CDR3 consists of 14 residues. V lost 8 bases, J lost 0 bases, and 9 bases stayed unmatched. CDR3 sequence (DNA): TGCAGTTCACTCGGGGGAGGGGACCAAGAGACCCAGTACTTC. It yields the protein CSSLGGGDQETQYF.

This clonotype showed up many times. The CDR3 reads CASSANDIPGEKLFF. In DNA, the CDR3 is TGTGCCAGCAGTGCGAATGACATCCCCGGGGAAAAACTGTTTTTT. The chain couples TRBV2 to TRBJ1-4, with D unclear. V was shortened by 4 bases and J by 8 bases, with 17 bases between the two germline ends. CDR3 size: 15 residues. The germline CDR1 and CDR2 sequences are SNHLY and FYNNEI. The full variable domain, its missing parts supplied by reference TRBV2 and TRBJ1-4, is EPEVTQTPSHQVTQMGQEVILRCVPISNHLYFYWYRQILGQKVEFLVSFYNNEISEKSEIFDDQFSVERPDGSNFTLKIRSTKLEDSAMYFCASSANDIPGEKLFFGSGTQLSVL.

The gene calls are TRBV2 and TRBJ2-7; TRBD1 agrees at 8 bases. The CDR3 runs 15 residues. Germline CDR1 SNHLY, CDR2 FYNNEI. The ends lost 5 bases at V and 8 bases at J; junction bases unmatched: 14. CDR3 DNA: TGTGCCAGCAGTTCCTCGGGCGAACAGGGGGGACAGCAGTACTTC. Amino acid sequence: CASSSSGEQGGQQYF.

This clonotype has a count of ten or more. In nucleotides, the CDR3 is TGTGCCAGCAGCCAAGGGCCGAGTTCCTACAATGAGCAGTTCTTC. Protein product: CASSQGPSSYNEQFF. V gene TRBV3-1 combines with J gene TRBJ2-1, with D uncertain. The CDR3 runs to 15 residues. Germline V gene sequence: CDR1 LGHDT, CDR2 YNNKEL (reference sequence). Between the trimmed V and J ends, which lost 1 base and 1 base, there was a span of 8 bases.

This clonotype has ten or more counts. The genes are TRBV12-5 and TRBJ1-5; D remains unclear. CDR3 length: 15 residues. The germline V gene has CDR1 LGHNT and CDR2 FRNRAP. V was shortened by 6 bases and J by 10 bases, with 22 bases between the two germline ends. The DNA of the CDR3 is TGTGCTAGTGGGCACCACCCGAGTGGGAGGCACCCCCAGCATTTT. It codes for CASGHHPSGRHPQHF.

This clonotype was seen repeatedly, ten times or more. This sequence joins TRBV27 and TRBJ2-5; 7 nucleotides line up with TRBD1. The junction had 3 bases not matched to a gene; V was cut back by 4 bases and J by 1 base. The CDR3 is made up of 14 amino acids. CDR1 and CDR2 (germline): MNHEY, SMNVEV (reference sequence). The CDR3 here is CASSSRGLQETQYF. CDR3 in DNA: TGTGCCAGCAGTTCAAGGGGGCTCCAAGAGACCCAGTACTTC.

This clonotype was counted ten times or more. V is TRBV7-2 and J is TRBJ2-3; 7 bases fit TRBD1. J gave up 2 bases and V 3 bases, and 5 bases lay outside the gene matches. This CDR3 contains 15 residues. Germline CDR1 is SGHTA and CDR2 is FQGNSA. This CDR3 reads CASSFEDRPTDTQYF. CDR3 DNA sequence: TGTGCCAGCAGCTTTGAGGACAGGCCCACAGATACGCAGTATTTT. The complete variable domain, with remaining parts taken from reference TRBV7-2 and TRBJ2-3, reads GAGVSQSPSNKVTEKGKDVELRCDPISGHTALYWYRQSLGQGLEFLIYFQGNSAPDKSGLPSDRFSAERTGGSVSTLTIQRTQQEDSAVYLCASSFEDRPTDTQYFGPGTRLTVL.

This clonotype showed up many times. This chain joins TRBV10-3 and TRBJ1-2; D might be TRBD1 (5 bases). CDR3 size: 17 residues. V lost 1 base, J lost 3 bases, and 18 bases lay in between. CDR1 ENHRY and CDR2 SYGVKD come from the germline V gene. DNA of the CDR3: TGTGCCATCAGTGAGTTCAGCAACGGCGGGGACGACTATGGCTACACCTTC. Its protein is CAISEFSNGGDDYGYTF.

This clonotype was seen ten or more times. The gene calls are TRBV11-2 and TRBJ2-1; a weak D match, TRBD2 (5 bases). CDR1 is SGHAT and CDR2 is FQNNGV in the germline V gene. The CDR3 covers 11 residues. Trimming removed 1 base at V and 12 bases at J, with 7 bases between. DNA for the CDR3: TGTGCCAGCAGCTTAGGAGGGTTGCAGTTCTTC. It codes for CASSLGGLQFF.

About this clonotype: A much larger clone lies one base from this, so it may be a read error. The chain is built from TRBV30 and TRBJ1-1, with D tentatively TRBD1 (5 bases). V was trimmed by 1 base and J by 2 bases, leaving 17 bases between them. Germline assignment: CDR1 GTSNPN and CDR2 SVGIG (reference sequence). The CDR3 runs to 16 residues. CDR3 DNA: TGTGCCTGGAGTGAGACGAGTGGAGGGGTCAACACTGAAGCTTTCTTT. Its translation: CAWSETSGGVNTEAFF. The variable domain in full, with the rest retrieved from reference TRBV30 and TRBJ1-1, is SQTIHQWPATLVQPVGSPLSLECTVEGTSNPNLYWYRQAAGRGLQLLFYSVGIGQISSEVPQNLSASRPQDRQFILSSKKLLLSDSGFYLCAWSETSGGVNTEAFFGQGTRLTVV.

In this sample, this clonotype turned up many times. V usage is TRBV20-1 and J usage is TRBJ2-1; TRBD2 is a possible D gene (7 bases). Germline V gives CDR1 DFQATT, CDR2 SNEGSKA (reference sequence). The CDR3 spans 14 residues. V lost 5 bases to trimming and J lost 7 bases, with 18 bases between them. CDR3 sequence reads: CSAGAAGAGNEQFF. CDR3 DNA sequence: TGCAGTGCTGGGGCGGCGGGGGCGGGAAATGAGCAGTTCTTC.

V usage is TRBV4-2 and J usage is TRBJ2-1, with 8 bases aligning to TRBD2. The CDR3 loop spans 20 amino acids. With V trimmed by 6 bases and J by 4 bases, 23 bases remained unmatched. The germline gives CDR1 LGHNA, CDR2 YNFKEQ. The CDR3 region is CASSPLQAGVEGTQYNEQFF. The CDR3 DNA sequence: TGTGCCAGCAGTCCACTACAAGCGGGAGTTGAGGGCACCCAATACAATGAGCAGTTCTTC.

There are a few counts of this clonotype. The chain uses TRBV5-1 and TRBJ2-5; the match to TRBD1 covers 7 bases. Germline values: CDR1 SGHRS, CDR2 YFSETQ. V was clipped by 7 bases and J by 4 bases; unmatched bases: 16. The CDR3 loop spans 16 amino acids. CDR3 bases: TGCGCCAGCGGCCCCGGGACAGAGACTGCGATAGAGACCCAGTACTTC. Translated: CASGPGTETAIETQYF.

The chain recombines TRBV10-2 with TRBJ1-5; maybe TRBD1 (6 bases). The CDR3 is made up of 15 amino acids. The germline CDR1 and CDR2 sequences are WSHSY and SAAADI. The V end lost 6 bases, the J end lost 1 base, and 13 bases lay between the germline ends. The CDR3 bases are TGCGCCAGCAGCCAGACAGGATTGAGCAATCAGCCCCAGCATTTT. The encoded protein is CASSQTGLSNQPQHF.

This clonotype was counted at least ten times. The chain employs TRBV5-1 and TRBJ2-7; D remains ambiguous. The CDR3 spans 14 residues. The V gene's germline CDR1 is SGHRS and CDR2 YFSETQ. Trimming took 0 bases from V and 0 from J, leaving 7 bases between them. CDR3 coding DNA: TGCGCCAGCAGCTTGGAGCTGAGCTCCTACGAGCAGTACTTC. Residues: CASSLELSSYEQYF.

This clonotype has a count of ten or more. The V and J genes are TRBV5-1 and TRBJ2-7; 9 bases map to TRBD1. V trimming: 0 bases; J trimming: 1 base; junction bases outside the gene matches: 2. Germline-derived CDR1 and CDR2 are SGHRS and YFSETQ. The CDR3 is 15 residues long. This chain's CDR3 is CASSLETGGSYEQYF. DNA of the CDR3: TGCGCCAGCAGCTTGGAGACAGGGGGGTCCTACGAGCAGTACTTC.

The chain is built from TRBV7-2 and TRBJ1-5; D unresolved. V shed 5 bases and J shed 7 bases, with 18 bases lying between them. The CDR3 loop spans 15 amino acids. CDR1 SGHTA and CDR2 FQGNSA come from the germline V gene. In nucleotides, the CDR3 is TGTGCCAGCAGCCTCGGAGGGCGGGATGACCAGCCCCAGCATTTT. Protein product: CASSLGGRDDQPQHF.

This clonotype was observed at least ten times. The J gene is TRBJ2-2, the V gene TRBV6-1; the match to TRBD1 covers 9 bases. The germline gives CDR1 MNHNS, CDR2 SASEGT. V shed 6 bases and J 5 bases; nucleotides not matched to a gene: 7. This CDR3 has 15 amino acids. This CDR3 reads CASRPGDRETGELFF. The CDR3 nucleotides read TGTGCCAGCAGGCCGGGGGACAGGGAGACCGGGGAGCTGTTTTTT.

This clonotype came up many times. The chain joins TRBV29-1 to TRBJ2-2, with TRBD1 matching 9 bases. This CDR3 is built from 14 residues. The J segment lost 3 bases and the V segment lost 8 bases, leaving 7 bases of the junction unmatched. Per the germline V gene, CDR1 is SQVTM and CDR2 is ANQGSEA. The CDR3 DNA follows: TGCAGCACAAGGGACAGGGTGGACACCGGGGAGCTGTTTTTT. Amino acid sequence: CSTRDRVDTGELFF.

This clonotype was observed many times. The V gene is TRBV28, the J gene TRBJ2-3; D may be TRBD1 or TRBD2 (6 bases each). V was clipped by 5 bases and J by 2 bases, with 20 bases between them. The CDR3 totals 17 residues. CDR1 and CDR2 (germline): MDHEN, SYDVKM. The CDR3 DNA sequence: TGTGCCAGCAGTCCTCTGAATGGGGGGCACAACACAGATACGCAGTATTTT. The encoded protein is CASSPLNGGHNTDTQYF.

This clonotype was counted only a few times. The rearrangement links TRBV4-1 to TRBJ2-2, with no clear D. CDR3 length: 16 residues. Trimming pared 0 bases from V and 3 bases from J, leaving 11 bases between. Per germline, CDR1 MGHRA and CDR2 YSYEKL. Here the CDR3 DNA reads TGCGCCAGCAGCCAAGAGTGGATTTTAGACACCGGGGAGCTGTTTTTT. This codes for CASSQEWILDTGELFF.

The chain recombines TRBV2 with TRBJ2-5; a weak D match, TRBD2 (5 bases). Germline V gene data show CDR1 as SNHLY and CDR2 as FYNNEI. The CDR3 is 13 residues long. V dropped 7 bases and J dropped 3 bases, with 12 bases sitting between them. The CDR3 bases are TGTGCCAGCATGGAGGCAGCCGAAGAGACCCAGTACTTC. Its protein is CASMEAAEETQYF. Combining the CDR3 with reference TRBV2 and TRBJ2-5 gives the whole variable domain EPEVTQTPSHQVTQMGQEVILRCVPISNHLYFYWYRQILGQKVEFLVSFYNNEISEKSEIFDDQFSVERPDGSNFTLKIRSTKLEDSAMYFCASMEAAEETQYFGPGTRLLVL.

This clonotype was observed a few times. The V and J genes are TRBV7-9 and TRBJ2-3; 8 bases match TRBD2. The CDR3 loop spans 16 amino acids. Germline CDR1 SEHNR, CDR2 FQNEAQ (reference sequence). V trimming: 1 base; J trimming: 6 bases; junction bases outside the gene matches: 9. CDR3 in amino acids: CASSLGLAGSVDTQYF. The DNA of the CDR3 is TGTGCCAGCAGCTTAGGGCTAGCGGGTAGTGTGGATACGCAGTATTTT.

Worth noting for this clonotype: An end of the junction differs from the germline gene, which may be a read error. The chain carries TRBV7-7 and TRBJ2-7; 8 nucleotides match TRBD1. The CDR3 length is 13 residues. The germline gives CDR1 SSHAT, CDR2 FNYEAQ (reference sequence). CDR3: CASSRATGGEQYF. DNA for the CDR3: TGTGCTAGCAGCCGAGCAACAGGGGGAGAGCAGTACTTC.

The V and J genes are TRBV27 and TRBJ2-7; possible D gene TRBD2, 6 bases. The CDR3 is made up of 11 amino acids. Per the germline V gene, CDR1 is MNHEY and CDR2 is SMNVEV (reference sequence). Trimming shortened V by 9 bases and J by 6 bases, and 12 bases separated the two germline ends. CDR3 sequence reads: CASKMGGEQYF. In DNA, the CDR3 is TGTGCCAGTAAGATGGGAGGCGAGCAGTACTTC.

The rearrangement uses TRBV6-2 or TRBV6-3 and TRBJ2-4, with a possible D match to TRBD1 (5 bases). Trimming stripped 2 bases from V and 0 bases from J, with 14 bases between. Germline V gene data show CDR1 as MNHEY and CDR2 as SVGEGT. The length of the CDR3 is 17 residues. Written as DNA, the CDR3 is TGTGCCAGCAGTTACCTCCGAGCCAGGGAAGCCAAAAACATTCAGTACTTC. It specifies CASSYLRAREAKNIQYF.

This clonotype was detected ten times or more. A much larger clone sits a single nucleotide away, making a read error possible. The chain combines TRBV20-1 with TRBJ1-1, with a weak D call TRBD1 (5 bases). The CDR3 contains 12 residues. Trimming pared 3 bases from V and 1 base from J, leaving 6 bases between. Per germline, CDR1 DFQATT and CDR2 SNEGSKA (reference sequence). CDR3 loop: CSASTGNTEAFF. For the CDR3, the DNA is TGCAGTGCTAGTACAGGGAACACTGAAGCTTTCTTT.

This clonotype was seen ten or more times. V usage is TRBV30 and J usage is TRBJ2-2; possible D gene TRBD1, 6 bases. Germline values: CDR1 GTSNPN, CDR2 SVGIG (reference sequence). This CDR3 is 12 amino acids long. The V end was cut by 3 bases, the J end by 7 bases, with 9 bases between. The chain's CDR3 is CAWSADSGELFF. CDR3 nucleotide sequence: TGTGCCTGGAGCGCGGACAGCGGGGAGCTGTTTTTT. The entire variable domain, with the rest obtained from reference TRBV30 and TRBJ2-2, is as follows: SQTIHQWPATLVQPVGSPLSLECTVEGTSNPNLYWYRQAAGRGLQLLFYSVGIGQISSEVPQNLSASRPQDRQFILSSKKLLLSDSGFYLCAWSADSGELFFGEGSRLTVL.

This clonotype was seen at least ten times. The chain is built from TRBV4-1 and TRBJ2-7, with 7 bases fitting TRBD1. The CDR3 covers 15 residues. The J segment lost 1 base and the V segment lost 1 base, leaving 4 bases of the junction unmatched. The V gene's germline CDR1 is MGHRA and CDR2 YSYEKL. CDR3 in amino acids: CASSQVETGSYEQYF. Here the CDR3 DNA reads TGCGCCAGCAGCCAAGTCGAGACAGGGTCCTACGAGCAGTACTTC.

This clonotype was detected many times. The DNA for the CDR3 is TGTGCCAGTAGTATAGATGGGAGAGGGTCCTACGAGCAGTACTTC. Its protein is CASSIDGRGSYEQYF. The genes are TRBV19 and TRBJ2-7; weak D call: TRBD2 (5 bases). This CDR3 is built from 15 residues. V lost 0 bases to trimming and J lost 1 base, with 10 bases between them. The germline V gene encodes CDR1 LNHDA and CDR2 SQIVND (reference sequence).

The V and J genes are TRBV12-3 or TRBV12-4 and TRBJ2-3; D is unclear. The V and J ends lost 3 bases and 4 bases respectively, with 23 bases between them. The CDR3 spans 18 residues. CDR3 residues: CASSFPPRKVGSADTQYF. The CDR3 DNA follows: TGTGCCAGCAGTTTTCCCCCCCGAAAAGTCGGATCCGCAGATACGCAGTATTTT.

Of note for this clonotype: A much bigger clone sits one base away, suggesting this may be a read error. The chain combines TRBV7-3 with TRBJ2-1, with D tentatively TRBD2 (5 bases). The CDR3 sequence is 15 residues long. From germline, CDR1 is SGHTA and CDR2 FQGTGA. CDR3 sequence: CASGSGVAQYNEHFF. The DNA for the CDR3 is TGTGCCAGCGGCTCCGGGGTAGCACAATACAATGAGCATTTCTTC.